This T cell receptor (delta chain) stems from a study of gamma-delta T cells after stem cell transplantation. Trimming shortened V by 0 bases and J by 0 bases, and 20 bases separated the two germline ends. The CDR3 runs 21 residues. The germline gives CDR1 GEAIGNYY, CDR2 EKD. This clone is categorized as large. This specimen includes other DNA sequences encoding the same CDR3. TCRdb re-called the RT-PCR reads with CATT. The data show more than 500 delta-chain clones, approximately 13% seen once. This chain joins TRDV2 and TRDJ3; D unresolved. The TCR sequence derives from a human donor. It is not recorded whose cells these are; they may come from a transplant donor. The sample comprised gamma-delta T cells. CDR3: CACDTVIADAAGSWDTRQMFF. CDR3 DNA sequence: TGTGCCTGTGACACCGTTATAGCCGACGCCGCGGGCTCCTGGGACACCCGACAGATGTTTTTC.